The T cell receptor beta chain under discussion was sequenced for a study of monozygotic twins with inflammatory bowel disease. The CDR3 consists of 13 residues. Germline V gene sequence: CDR1 SQVTM, CDR2 ANQGSEA. TCRdb reprocessed the 5' RACE reads and reports one entry per CDR3 protein, with no DNA. The sample shows approximately 400,000 distinct CDR3 sequences, and approximately 2.4% sits with its ten largest clones. J is TRBJ2-7 and V is TRBV29-1. The sequenced sample was blood. The clonotype was recovered from a human donor with ulcerative colitis or Crohn's disease, or a healthy co-twin of an affected twin (not recorded which). The chain's CDR3 is CSVGEVGWNEQYF.